These 31 T cell receptor beta chains originate from one sample sequenced in a study of control samples from healthy donors and cancer patients. Sequencing was performed with immunoSEQ multiplex PCR; in TCRdb, only in-frame clones are kept and a portion is missing. The sample records approximately 150,000 clones, 90% to 95% being singletons. The material sequenced was blood. Every receptor here comes from a man between 18 and 35 years old in good health.

The V gene is TRBV29-1, the J gene TRBJ2-7; D is ambiguous. This CDR3 has 12 residues. With 2 bases removed from V and 0 bases from J, the gap between germline ends came to 5 bases. Germline loops: CDR1 SQVTM, CDR2 ANQGSEA. CDR3 in DNA: TGCAGCGTTGAACCCAGCTCCTACGAGCAGTACTTC. This gives the protein CSVEPSSYEQYF.

The V and J genes are TRBV21-1 and TRBJ1-2; the table's D call TRBD1 went unverified against the DNA. TRBV21-1 is reported as a pseudogene. The CDR3 consists of 15 residues. DNA of the CDR3: TGTGCCAGCAGCAAAGCCGAGGGGGCGAATCTAGGCTACACCTTC. This translates into CASSKAEGANLGYTF.

Turning to this clone: At one boundary the junction diverges from the germline segment, which might be a read error. CDR3 amino acids: CASRIGQAGELFF. The DNA of the CDR3 is TGTGCCAGTAGAATAGGGCAGGCCGGGGAGCTGTTTTTT. The chain joins TRBV19 to TRBJ2-2; the D is unclear. CDR1 and CDR2 from the germline V gene are LNHDA and SQIVND (reference sequence). The CDR3 is 13 amino acids.

The V and J genes are TRBV6-1 and TRBJ1-2; no clear D. The germline V and J ends were trimmed by 0 bases and 2 bases, with 7 bases remaining between them. The germline V gene has CDR1 MNHNS and CDR2 SASEGT. This CDR3 contains 14 residues. This chain's CDR3 is CASSEAEENYGYTF. For the CDR3, the DNA is TGTGCCAGCAGTGAAGCAGAGGAAAACTATGGCTACACCTTC.

The CDR3 protein is CASSPSPGLNYEQYF. Here the CDR3 DNA reads TGTGCCAGCAGCCCATCCCCAGGACTAAACTACGAGCAGTACTTC. The V and J genes are TRBV7-6 and TRBJ2-7; TRBD2 might be the D (6 bases). The germline gives CDR1 SGHVS, CDR2 FNYEAQ. CDR3 length equals 15 residues. The V gene lost 5 bases and the J gene lost 3 bases, with 17 bases spanning the gap.

The chain links TRBV29-1 to TRBJ2-1, with 7 bases fitting TRBD1. Losses at the gene ends were 4 bases for V and 4 bases for J; bases not matched to a gene: 7. This CDR3 is built from 14 residues. Germline CDR1 reads SQVTM; CDR2 reads ANQGSEA. DNA of the CDR3: TGCAGCGTTGCGCAGGGGGTTCCATACAATGAGCAGTTCTTC. This sequence encodes CSVAQGVPYNEQFF.

This clone was picked up one time. The chain links TRBV12-3 or TRBV12-4 to TRBJ1-5, with D uncertain. The V and J ends lost 4 bases and 4 bases respectively, with 8 bases between them. The CDR3 is made up of 13 amino acids. This CDR3 reads CASSSDLNQPQHF. CDR3 DNA sequence: TGTGCCAGCAGTTCGGACCTTAATCAGCCCCAGCATTTT.

This clone came up once. The genes are TRBV4-1 and TRBJ2-7; D uncertain. The CDR3 extends over 12 amino acids. CDR1 is MGHRA and CDR2 is YSYEKL in the germline V gene. V was clipped by 1 base and J by 5 bases, with 6 bases between them. CDR3: CASSQVRNEQYF. DNA for the CDR3: TGCGCCAGCAGCCAAGTGAGGAACGAGCAGTACTTC.

This clone was observed a handful of times. This rearrangement joins TRBV19 to TRBJ1-1; D ambiguous. In germline, CDR1 is LNHDA, CDR2 SQIVND (reference sequence). Trimming stripped 5 bases from V and 0 bases from J, with 10 bases between. The CDR3 spans 14 residues. In nucleotides, the CDR3 is TGTGCCAGTAGTGCTCGGACGGTGAACACTGAAGCTTTCTTT. Amino acids: CASSARTVNTEAFF.

The chain uses TRBV7-2 and TRBJ2-7; 7 bases align to TRBD2. The CDR3 loop spans 14 amino acids. V shed 5 bases and J 0 bases; nucleotides not matched to a gene: 4. The V gene's germline CDR1 is SGHTA and CDR2 FQGNSA. CDR3 residues: CASSGTMSSYEQYF. CDR3 DNA: TGTGCCAGCAGCGGGACTATGAGCTCCTACGAGCAGTACTTC.

The rearrangement links TRBV19 to TRBJ1-2; TRBD1 agrees at 9 bases. CDR3 length: 15 amino acids. Germline CDR1 reads LNHDA; CDR2 reads SQIVND (reference sequence). V shed 3 bases and J 8 bases; nucleotides not matched to a gene: 10. DNA of the CDR3: TGTGCCAGTAGTATCCCCTTCGGACAGGGGTTCGGCTACACCTTC. Translation gives CASSIPFGQGFGYTF.

The chain recombines TRBV6-5 with TRBJ2-5; a possible D gene is TRBD2 (5 bases). The V end was cut by 6 bases, the J end by 5 bases, with 19 bases between. Germline values: CDR1 MNHEY, CDR2 SVGAGI. There are 15 residues in the CDR3. CDR3 in amino acids: CASRPSTGGGETQYF. The DNA of the CDR3 is TGTGCCAGCAGACCATCCACGGGTGGAGGCGAGACCCAGTACTTC.

In this sample, this clone turned up once. This chain uses TRBV5-6 with TRBJ1-2; 8 nucleotides agree with TRBD1. V lost 5 bases, J lost 8 bases, and 14 bases stayed unmatched. In germline, CDR1 is SGHDT, CDR2 YYEEEE. The CDR3 runs 15 residues. The CDR3 DNA reads as TGTGCCAGCAGGCATGCAGGGGGCCCCTTCAAAGGCTACACCTTC. This gives the protein CASRHAGGPFKGYTF. The whole variable domain, remainder taken from reference TRBV5-6 and TRBJ1-2, is DAGVTQSPTHLIKTRGQQVTLRCSPKSGHDTVSWYQQALGQGPQFIFQYYEEEERQRGNFPDRFSGHQFPNYSSELNVNALLLGDSALYLCASRHAGGPFKGYTFGSGTRLTVV.

The chain joins TRBV28 to TRBJ1-4; a weak D match, TRBD1 (5 bases). Germline V gives CDR1 MDHEN, CDR2 SYDVKM. V gave up 7 bases and J gave up 1 base, with 10 bases separating them. This CDR3 contains 14 residues. The CDR3 nucleotides are TGTGCCAGCACCTCGGGGGGAACTAATGAAAAACTGTTTTTT. Its protein is CASTSGGTNEKLFF.

This clone occurred once. The gene calls are TRBV21-1 and TRBJ2-2; no check of the table's D call, TRBD1, against the DNA was made. TRBV21-1 is shown as a pseudogene. The CDR3 has 14 residues. The CDR3, as DNA: TGTGCCATCCGGGACAGGGGGGACACCGGGGAGCTGTTTTTT. This encodes CAIRDRGDTGELFF.

V usage is TRBV7-9 and J usage is TRBJ1-4; 7 bases are shared with TRBD1. The germline V gene encodes CDR1 SEHNR and CDR2 FQNEAQ (reference sequence). The CDR3 runs 17 residues. V lost 1 base and J lost 0; bases outside the gene matches: 5. Here the CDR3 reads CASSLGQGLATNEKLFF. CDR3 sequence (DNA): TGTGCCAGCAGCTTAGGACAGGGACTTGCAACTAATGAAAAACTGTTTTTT. Together with reference TRBV7-9 and TRBJ1-4, the CDR3 gives the full variable domain: DTGVSQNPRHKITKRGQNVTFRCDPISEHNRLYWYRQTLGQGPEFLTYFQNEAQLEKSRLLSDRFSAERPKGSFSTLEIQRTEQGDSAMYLCASSLGQGLATNEKLFFGSGTQLSVL.

The V gene is TRBV27, the J gene TRBJ1-5; D perhaps matches TRBD1 (6 bases). CDR3 length equals 13 residues. Germline lookup yields CDR1 MNHEY and CDR2 SMNVEV (reference sequence). The V gene lost 7 bases and the J gene lost 3 bases, with 10 bases spanning the gap. This CDR3 reads CASTTGYNQPQHF. DNA of the CDR3: TGTGCCAGCACCACAGGGTACAATCAGCCCCAGCATTTT.

This chain uses TRBV7-2 with TRBJ2-1, with 14 bases aligning to TRBD2. The V gene end was trimmed by 6 bases and the J gene end by 8 bases; junction bases not matched to a gene: 6. CDR1 and CDR2 (germline): SGHTA, FQGNSA. The CDR3 has 15 residues. The CDR3 DNA reads TGTGCCAGCAGGGTGGGACTAGCGGGAGACGATGAGCAGTTCTTC. Residues: CASRVGLAGDDEQFF.

The rearrangement links TRBV21-1 to TRBJ1-6; TRBD1, the table's D call, lacks a check against the DNA. TRBV21-1 is a listed pseudogene. This CDR3 is built from 16 residues. The CDR3 spells CASTKTGDYYNSPLHF. For the CDR3, the DNA is TGTGCCAGCACCAAGACAGGGGATTACTATAATTCACCCCTCCACTTT.

The rearrangement joins TRBV4-3 to TRBJ2-7; D tentatively reads TRBD1 or TRBD2 (5 bases each). Trimming left V 6 bases short and J 3 bases short, with 18 bases between. Per the germline V gene, CDR1 is LGHNA and CDR2 is YSLEER. The length of the CDR3 is 15 residues. CDR3 region: CASSYGRGAVYEQYF. The CDR3 nucleotides read TGCGCCAGCAGTTATGGACGAGGGGCCGTCTACGAGCAGTACTTC.

This rearrangement joins TRBV27 to TRBJ1-4; the D gene is possibly TRBD1 (5 bases). The germline gives CDR1 MNHEY, CDR2 SMNVEV (reference sequence). Trimming took off 5 bases at V and 4 bases at J, with 14 bases between the two ends. There are 15 residues in the CDR3. This chain's CDR3 is CASSPHRDLNEKLFF. In DNA form, the CDR3 reads TGTGCCAGCAGTCCTCACCGGGACCTTAATGAAAAACTGTTTTTT.

This chain uses TRBV28 with TRBJ2-3; tentative D call: TRBD1 (6 bases). Germline V lookup: CDR1 MDHEN, CDR2 SYDVKM. This CDR3 comprises 14 residues. V lost 7 bases to trimming and J lost 2 bases, with 13 bases between them. DNA for the CDR3: TGTGCCAGCACAGGGGTTTGGAACACAGATACGCAGTATTTT. It codes for CASTGVWNTDTQYF.

V and J are TRBV6-1 and TRBJ1-2; the D is unclear. V was clipped by 3 bases and J by 10 bases, with 12 bases between them. CDR1 and CDR2 (germline): MNHNS, SASEGT. The length of the CDR3 is 12 residues. DNA for the CDR3: TGTGCCAGCAGTGATTGGGGAACGGACTACACCTTC. Protein sequence: CASSDWGTDYTF.

The chain carries TRBV4-3 and TRBJ2-7; D is undetermined. V dropped 0 bases and J dropped 6 bases, with 15 bases sitting between them. The germline gives CDR1 LGHNA, CDR2 YSLEER. This CDR3 is 15 amino acids long. CDR3 loop: CASSQDSGRFREQYF. CDR3 in DNA: TGCGCCAGCAGCCAAGATTCAGGCCGATTCCGCGAGCAGTACTTC.

The chain links TRBV19 to TRBJ1-5; 8 nucleotides match TRBD1. V lost 2 bases, J lost 2 bases, and 8 bases stayed unmatched. Germline V gene lookup returns CDR1 LNHDA and CDR2 SQIVND (reference sequence). CDR3 length equals 17 residues. CDR3 sequence (DNA): TGTGCCAGTAGTATACAGGGGGCCCCCTTCGGCAATCAGCCCCAGCATTTT. Amino acids: CASSIQGAPFGNQPQHF.

Here the CDR3 reads CASRGMWSYNSPLHF. The DNA for the CDR3 is TGTGCCAGTAGAGGAATGTGGTCCTATAATTCACCCCTCCACTTT. The V call is TRBV19, the J call TRBJ1-6; no definite D call. Germline values: CDR1 LNHDA, CDR2 SQIVND (reference sequence). This CDR3 contains 15 residues. The ends were cut back, 6 bases at V and 1 base at J, with 10 bases in the middle.

V gene TRBV24-1 combines with J gene TRBJ1-5; D gene unclear. Between the trimmed V and J ends, which lost 9 bases and 2 bases, there was a span of 16 bases. This CDR3 is 15 amino acids long. Germline loops: CDR1 KGHDR, CDR2 SFDVKD. CDR3 DNA sequence: TGTGCCACCGCCGATCCCGCCTCCGGCAATCAGCCCCAGCATTTT. It is translated as CATADPASGNQPQHF.

The chain combines TRBV3-1 (or the pseudogene TRBV3-2) with TRBJ2-7, with D possibly called TRBD1 or TRBD2 (6 bases each). Germline values: CDR1 LGHDT, CDR2 YNNKEL (reference sequence). This CDR3 contains 14 residues. The V end was cut by 7 bases, the J end by 4 bases, with 17 bases between. DNA of the CDR3: TGTGCCAGCACCCCTTCCGGGGGCCGGTACGAGCAGTACTTC. Its translation: CASTPSGGRYEQYF.

The chain combines TRBV5-5 with TRBJ2-7; D is perhaps TRBD1 (6 bases). V shed 4 bases and J shed 3 bases, with 17 bases lying between them. The CDR3 spans 15 residues. The germline gives CDR1 SGHKS, CDR2 YYEKEE (reference sequence). CDR3 bases: TGTGCCAGCAGCCCCCCGGGTGGGGGCCTCTACGAGCAGTACTTC. It codes for CASSPPGGGLYEQYF.

The J gene is TRBJ2-5, the V gene TRBV30; possible D gene TRBD2, 6 bases. V lost 4 bases and J 4 bases, leaving 19 bases between the germline ends. CDR1 is GTSNPN, CDR2 SVGIG, per germline (reference sequence). The CDR3 consists of 15 residues. The CDR3 loop reads CAWKRTGAGLETQYF. CDR3 in DNA: TGTGCCTGGAAGCGTACGGGAGCAGGCTTAGAGACCCAGTACTTC.

V is TRBV24-1 and J is TRBJ2-3; the match to TRBD2 covers 7 bases. Trimming took 1 base from V and 1 from J; bases not matched to a gene: 10. The germline gives CDR1 KGHDR, CDR2 SFDVKD. The length of the CDR3 is 18 residues. CDR3 loop: CATSDLMGGPRGTDTQYF. The CDR3 DNA sequence: TGTGCCACCAGTGATTTAATGGGAGGGCCGCGTGGCACAGATACGCAGTATTTT.